This T cell receptor (beta chain) comes out of a study of T cell changes during pregnancy in multiple sclerosis. This CDR3 is 16 amino acids long. Germline V CDR1 and CDR2: SGDLS, YYNGEE. The V gene end was trimmed by 0 bases and the J gene end by 3 bases; junction bases not matched to a gene: 8. Sequencing used immunoSEQ multiplex PCR; TCRdb keeps in-frame clones, though not all of them. Here the sample spans about 65,000 clones, roughly 92% being singletons. The TCR was taken from a female donor in good health, enrolled as a control in a pregnancy study. This rearrangement joins TRBV9 to TRBJ1-2; 7 bases match TRBD1. This material consisted of CD8+ T cells from peripheral blood mononuclear cells, taken in the third trimester of pregnancy. The CDR3 loop reads CASSVAYGQEDYGYTF. The CDR3 region has the DNA TGTGCCAGCAGCGTAGCTTACGGACAGGAAGACTATGGCTACACCTTC.